This T cell receptor beta chain was captured in a study of cytomegalovirus exposure and HLA in healthy donors. With 60 Vbeta and 13 Jbeta primers, the PCR was carried out. Study processing details: A later analysis counted 65 million to 80 million unique TCR beta chains, around 10 million shared. Produced via immunoSEQ multiplex PCR; TCRdb's table is partial and in-frame only. The V and J calls and clone size come from that table; D and trimming were worked out from the DNA. Of 150,000 to 200,000 clones detected, roughly 80% appear once; the ten largest clones hold 2.4%. Concerning this clone: Its target is unknown.

The CDR3 loop spans 18 amino acids. Per germline, CDR1 ENHRY and CDR2 SYGVKD. V gave up 6 bases and J gave up 4 bases; unmatched junction bases: 11. Study findings and constraints: Some highly shared sequence variants likely arose as a pipeline artifact.

The donors were healthy bone marrow donors. This chain links TRBV10-3 with TRBJ2-2; TRBD2 matches 13 bases. The material sequenced was PBMCs. The clonotype originates from a male donor in good health and CMV-seronegative. CDR3 coding DNA: TGTGCCATCAGCTCCCAAACTAGCGGGGGGGCGGGCACCGGGGAGCTGTTTTTT. Residues: CAISSQTSGGAGTGELFF.